This record concerns one T cell receptor beta chain sequence. This sample stems from a study of cytomegalovirus exposure and HLA in healthy donors. Whole-study context: HLA-typed donors were the source of about 85 million unique TCRs, which an early data release held.

Primers included in the PCR were 60 Vbeta and 13 Jbeta primers. Repertoires were generated with immunoSEQ multiplex PCR, while TCRdb's copy carries only in-frame clones and drops some. The data hold more than 95,000 clones, with roughly 66% observed a single time. Germline CDR1 reads SGHAT; CDR2 reads FQNNGV. Trimming left V 1 base short and J 1 base short, with 5 bases between. The CDR3 covers 13 residues. V usage is TRBV11-2 and J usage is TRBJ2-7, with no clear D. The sample was PBMCs. This receptor was taken from a man between 60 and 75 years old in good health and CMV-seropositive. The chain's CDR3 is CASSLAFSYEQYF. CDR3 bases: TGTGCCAGCAGCTTAGCCTTTTCCTACGAGCAGTACTTC.